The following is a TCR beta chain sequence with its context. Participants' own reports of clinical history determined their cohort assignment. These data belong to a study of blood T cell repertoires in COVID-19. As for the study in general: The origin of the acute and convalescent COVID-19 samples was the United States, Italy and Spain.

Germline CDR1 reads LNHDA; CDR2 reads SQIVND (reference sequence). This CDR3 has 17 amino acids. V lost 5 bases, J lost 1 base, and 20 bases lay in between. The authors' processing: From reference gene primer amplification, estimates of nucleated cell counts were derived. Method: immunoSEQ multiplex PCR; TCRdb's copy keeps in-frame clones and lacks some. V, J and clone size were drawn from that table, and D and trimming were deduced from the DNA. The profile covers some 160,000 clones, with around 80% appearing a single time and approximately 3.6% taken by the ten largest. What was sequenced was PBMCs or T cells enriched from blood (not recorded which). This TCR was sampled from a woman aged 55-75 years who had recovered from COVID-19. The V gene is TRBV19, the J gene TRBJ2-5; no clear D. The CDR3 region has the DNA TGTGCCAGTAGTGAAATCCTCCGGGTCAGCCTCCAAGAGACCCAGTACTTC. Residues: CASSEILRVSLQETQYF.